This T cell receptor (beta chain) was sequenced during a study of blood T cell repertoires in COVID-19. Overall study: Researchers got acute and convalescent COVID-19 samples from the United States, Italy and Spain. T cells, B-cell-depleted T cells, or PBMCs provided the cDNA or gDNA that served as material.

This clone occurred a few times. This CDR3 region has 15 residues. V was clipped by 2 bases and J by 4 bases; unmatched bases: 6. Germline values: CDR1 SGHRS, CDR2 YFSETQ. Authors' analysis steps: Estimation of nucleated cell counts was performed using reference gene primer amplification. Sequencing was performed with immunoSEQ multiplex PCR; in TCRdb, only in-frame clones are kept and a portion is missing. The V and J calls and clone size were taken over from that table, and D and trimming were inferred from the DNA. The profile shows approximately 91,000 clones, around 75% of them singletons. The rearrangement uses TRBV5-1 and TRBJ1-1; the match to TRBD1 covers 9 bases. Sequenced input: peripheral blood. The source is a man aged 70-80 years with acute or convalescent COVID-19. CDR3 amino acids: CASSFGPTGGTEAFF. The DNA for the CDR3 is TGCGCCAGCAGCTTTGGGCCGACAGGGGGCACTGAAGCTTTCTTT.